The 15 T cell receptor beta chains below all came from one sample that was sequenced in a study of control samples from healthy donors and cancer patients. Data came from immunoSEQ multiplex PCR; TCRdb stores just in-frame clones and leaves some out. Among 150,000 to 200,000 clones listed, roughly 90% were seen once. Sample: blood. The receptor set was obtained from a man aged 25 to 40 in good health.

V is TRBV6-9 and J is TRBJ1-2; D unclear. Germline V lookup: CDR1 MNHGY, CDR2 SVAAGI. The CDR3 covers 8 residues. Between the trimmed V and J ends, which lost 7 bases and 8 bases, there was a span of 2 bases. This CDR3 is CASIGYTF. The CDR3 DNA reads as TGTGCCAGCATAGGCTACACCTTC.

The chain recombines TRBV7-9 with TRBJ2-5; D uncertain. The germline gives CDR1 SEHNR, CDR2 FQNEAQ (reference sequence). V shed 3 bases and J shed 1 base, with 9 bases lying between them. CDR3 size: 14 residues. The CDR3 is CASSFKRIQETQYF. CDR3 bases: TGTGCCAGCAGCTTCAAGCGTATCCAAGAGACCCAGTACTTC.

This clone has a single count. The chain employs TRBV14 and TRBJ2-1, with TRBD2 matching 16 bases. Germline trimming cut 0 bases from V and 7 bases from J; bases unmatched to any gene: 9. This CDR3 has 19 amino acids. Germline assignment: CDR1 SGHDN and CDR2 FVKESK. The DNA for the CDR3 is TGTGCCAGCAGCCAAGAGCGGGGACTAGCGGGAGGGCCAACAAATGAGCAGTTCTTC. Translating gives CASSQERGLAGGPTNEQFF. Supplemented by reference TRBV14 and TRBJ2-1, the full variable domain reads EAGVTQFPSHSVIEKGQTVTLRCDPISGHDNLYWYRRVMGKEIKFLLHFVKESKQDESGMPNNRFLAERTGGTYSTLKVQPAELEDSGVYFCASSQERGLAGGPTNEQFFGPGTRLTVL.

The V gene is TRBV29-1, the J gene TRBJ2-7; D is unresolved. Germline V lookup: CDR1 SQVTM, CDR2 ANQGSEA. CDR3 length: 13 residues. V was shortened by 3 bases and J by 5 bases, with 14 bases between the two germline ends. The CDR3: CSVERNWGNEQYF. In nucleotides, the CDR3 is TGCAGCGTTGAGAGGAACTGGGGAAACGAGCAGTACTTC.

The chain carries TRBV7-3 and TRBJ2-5, with 8 bases identical to TRBD2. In germline, CDR1 is SGHTA, CDR2 FQGTGA. Trimming cost V 5 bases and J 4 bases; bases outside gene matches: 9. The CDR3 consists of 15 residues. CDR3 amino acids: CASSPLGGEGETQYF. The CDR3 DNA sequence: TGTGCCAGCAGCCCCCTCGGGGGGGAGGGAGAGACCCAGTACTTC.

Notes on this clone: At the DNA level, this CDR3 is encoded by other sequences in the same sample as well. The CDR3 sequence: CSVRQGLNTEAFF. The CDR3 coding sequence is TGCAGCGTTAGACAGGGATTGAACACTGAAGCTTTCTTT. The chain is built from TRBV29-1 and TRBJ1-1; 7 bases are a match to TRBD1. Germline trimming cut 5 bases from V and 0 bases from J; bases unmatched to any gene: 3. This CDR3 has 13 residues. CDR1 SQVTM and CDR2 ANQGSEA come from the germline V gene. The entire variable domain, with the rest obtained from reference TRBV29-1 and TRBJ1-1, is as follows: SAVISQKPSRDICQRGTSLTIQCQVDSQVTMMFWYRQQPGQSLTLIATANQGSEATYESGFVIDKFPISRPNLTFSTLTVSNMSPEDSSIYLCSVRQGLNTEAFFGQGTRLTVV.

The chain carries TRBV7-2 and TRBJ2-7, with D unclear. Trimming removed 2 bases at V and 1 base at J, with 15 bases between. This CDR3 comprises 16 residues. CDR1 is SGHTA, CDR2 FQGNSA, per germline. Here the CDR3 DNA reads TGTGCCAGCAGCTTAAGGATGCAGCTTGCTTCCTACGAGCAGTACTTC. This sequence encodes CASSLRMQLASYEQYF.

This chain connects TRBV3-1 (or the pseudogene TRBV3-2) to TRBJ2-7, with 10 bases matching TRBD2. This CDR3 is built from 18 residues. Germline CDR1 reads LGHDT; CDR2 reads YNNKEL (reference sequence). Trimming at V came to 0 bases and at J to 0 bases, leaving 8 bases not matched to a gene. CDR3: CASSQDPSAGGPSYEQYF. The CDR3 region has the DNA TGTGCCAGCAGCCAAGATCCTTCAGCGGGAGGGCCCTCCTACGAGCAGTACTTC.

The rearrangement links TRBV2 to TRBJ1-1; D call uncertain. The CDR3 consists of 14 residues. V shed 5 bases and J shed 0 bases, with 10 bases lying between them. Germline CDR1 is SNHLY and CDR2 is FYNNEI. CDR3: CASSPGVMNTEAFF. The CDR3, as DNA: TGTGCCAGCAGTCCCGGGGTCATGAACACTGAAGCTTTCTTT.

The J gene is TRBJ2-7, the V gene TRBV2, with D maybe TRBD2 (5 bases). Germline V gene lookup returns CDR1 SNHLY and CDR2 FYNNEI. Trimming pared 6 bases from V and 2 bases from J, leaving 11 bases between. The CDR3 totals 13 residues. The CDR3 loop is CASRQGSAYEQYF. CDR3 DNA: TGTGCCAGCAGACAAGGGAGCGCCTACGAGCAGTACTTC.

V and J are TRBV20-1 and TRBJ2-7; the D is unclear. The CDR3 extends over 11 amino acids. Germline CDR1 is DFQATT and CDR2 is SNEGSKA (reference sequence). Between the trimmed V and J ends, which lost 1 base and 6 bases, there was a span of 7 bases. CDR3 sequence reads: CSARGRGEQYF. As DNA, the CDR3 is TGCAGTGCTAGAGGGCGCGGCGAGCAGTACTTC.

This clone has more than one count but fewer than ten. V is TRBV4-2 and J is TRBJ1-6; TRBD1 agrees at 7 bases. Germline V gives CDR1 LGHNA, CDR2 YNFKEQ. J was trimmed by 6 bases and V by 5 bases; bases with no gene match: 10. The CDR3 is 16 residues long. The CDR3 DNA sequence: TGTGCCAGCAGCGCCTTCGGTCAGGGGGGTAATTCACCCCTCCACTTT. Translated, it gives CASSAFGQGGNSPLHF.

This rearrangement joins TRBV7-9 to TRBJ1-5, with 7 bases identical to TRBD1. After removal of 7 bases from V and 4 bases from J, the junction contained 10 bases not matched to a gene. The germline V gene has CDR1 SEHNR and CDR2 FQNEAQ (reference sequence). The CDR3 sequence is 15 residues long. The CDR3 loop reads CASTRGTGVNQPQHF. In nucleotides, the CDR3 is TGTGCCAGCACCCGGGGAACAGGGGTAAATCAGCCCCAGCATTTT.

The V gene is TRBV6-5, the J gene TRBJ1-1, with a tentative D call TRBD1 (6 bases). The CDR3 is 14 residues long. V was pared by 10 bases and J by 0 bases, with 15 bases between. CDR1 and CDR2 from the germline V gene are MNHEY and SVGAGI. The CDR3 spells CATRQVMMNTEAFF. The CDR3 region has the DNA TGTGCCACCCGACAGGTGATGATGAACACTGAAGCTTTCTTT.

In its sample, this clone was seen once. The chain couples TRBV6-5 to TRBJ2-6; 8 nucleotides line up with TRBD2. After removal of 6 bases from V and 2 bases from J, the junction contained 3 bases not matched to a gene. The CDR3 loop spans 15 amino acids. CDR1 and CDR2 from the germline V gene are MNHEY and SVGAGI. In DNA form, the CDR3 reads TGTGCCAGCAGGAACGGGGGGGCTGGGGCCAACGTCCTGACTTTC. Residues: CASRNGGAGANVLTF.